The clone carrying this T cell receptor beta chain was observed a handful of times. Its specificity is unknown. Sampling consisted of one heparinised blood draw per donor, averaging about 110 mL. V lost 0 bases to trimming and J lost 4 bases, with 15 bases between them. CDR3 length: 16 amino acids. Germline assignment: CDR1 SNHLY and CDR2 FYNNEI. Expressed TCRB transcripts got sequenced, as all isolated RNA was reverse transcribed. Clones were read by immunoSEQ multiplex PCR, and TCRdb kept only the in-frame ones, dropping some. The sample carries some 290,000 clones, about 23% recorded once. This sample is drawn from a study of beta chain features in type 1 diabetes. General study findings and limits: In all four CD4+ subsets, TCRB CDR3 length was significantly, moderately reduced in type 1 diabetes.

Sequencing was done on a sample of naive CD4+ T cells from blood. This sequence originates from a woman between 25 and 40 years old with type 1 diabetes. The chain carries TRBV2 and TRBJ1-2; a weak D match, TRBD1 (6 bases). The CDR3 protein is CASSEAILGGRYGYTF. The CDR3 bases are TGTGCCAGCAGTGAAGCGATCCTTGGGGGCCGCTATGGCTACACCTTC. Full variable domain (outside the CDR3, taken from reference TRBV2 and TRBJ1-2): EPEVTQTPSHQVTQMGQEVILRCVPISNHLYFYWYRQILGQKVEFLVSFYNNEISEKSEIFDDQFSVERPDGSNFTLKIRSTKLEDSAMYFCASSEAILGGRYGYTFGSGTRLTVV.